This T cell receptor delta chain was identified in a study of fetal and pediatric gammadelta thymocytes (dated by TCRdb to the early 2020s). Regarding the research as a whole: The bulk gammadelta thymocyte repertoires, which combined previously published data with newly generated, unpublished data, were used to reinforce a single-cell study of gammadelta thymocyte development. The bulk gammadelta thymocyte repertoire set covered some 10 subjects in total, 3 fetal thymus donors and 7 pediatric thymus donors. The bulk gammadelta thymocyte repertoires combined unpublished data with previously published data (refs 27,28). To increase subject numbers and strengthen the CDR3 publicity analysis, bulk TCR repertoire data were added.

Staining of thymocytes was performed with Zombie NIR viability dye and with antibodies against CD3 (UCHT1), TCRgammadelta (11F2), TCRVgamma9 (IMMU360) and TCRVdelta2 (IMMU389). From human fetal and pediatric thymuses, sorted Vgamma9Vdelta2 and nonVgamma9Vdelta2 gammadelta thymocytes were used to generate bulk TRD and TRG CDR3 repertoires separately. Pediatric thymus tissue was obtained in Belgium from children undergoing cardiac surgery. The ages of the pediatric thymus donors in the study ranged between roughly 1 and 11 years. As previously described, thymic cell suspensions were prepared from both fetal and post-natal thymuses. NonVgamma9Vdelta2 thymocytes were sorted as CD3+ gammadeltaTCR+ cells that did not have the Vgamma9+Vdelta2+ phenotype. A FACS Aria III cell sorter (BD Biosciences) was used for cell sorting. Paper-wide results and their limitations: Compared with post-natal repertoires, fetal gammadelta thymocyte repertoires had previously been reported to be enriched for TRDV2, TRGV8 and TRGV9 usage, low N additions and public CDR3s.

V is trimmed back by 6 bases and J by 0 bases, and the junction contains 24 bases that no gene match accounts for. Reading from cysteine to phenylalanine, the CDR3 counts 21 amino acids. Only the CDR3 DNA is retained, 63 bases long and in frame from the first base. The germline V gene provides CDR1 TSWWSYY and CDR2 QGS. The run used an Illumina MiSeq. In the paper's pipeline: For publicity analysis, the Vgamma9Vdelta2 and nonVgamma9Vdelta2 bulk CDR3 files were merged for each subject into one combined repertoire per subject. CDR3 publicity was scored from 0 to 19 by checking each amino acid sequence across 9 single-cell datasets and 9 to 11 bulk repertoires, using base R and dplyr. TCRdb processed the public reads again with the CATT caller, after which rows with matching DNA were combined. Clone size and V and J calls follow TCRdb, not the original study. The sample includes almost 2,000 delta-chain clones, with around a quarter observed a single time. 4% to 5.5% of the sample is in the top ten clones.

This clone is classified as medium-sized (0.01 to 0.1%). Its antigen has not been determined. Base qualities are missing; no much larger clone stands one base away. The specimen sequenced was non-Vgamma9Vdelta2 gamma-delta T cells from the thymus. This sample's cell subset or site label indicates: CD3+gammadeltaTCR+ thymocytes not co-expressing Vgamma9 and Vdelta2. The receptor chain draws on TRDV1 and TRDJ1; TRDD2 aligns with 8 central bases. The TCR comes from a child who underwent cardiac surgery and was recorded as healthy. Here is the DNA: TGTGCTCTTGGATTCGCTCTTCTTCCTACGGAAGGGGGGTTCCACACCGATAAACTCATCTTT. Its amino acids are CALGFALLPTEGGFHTDKLIF.